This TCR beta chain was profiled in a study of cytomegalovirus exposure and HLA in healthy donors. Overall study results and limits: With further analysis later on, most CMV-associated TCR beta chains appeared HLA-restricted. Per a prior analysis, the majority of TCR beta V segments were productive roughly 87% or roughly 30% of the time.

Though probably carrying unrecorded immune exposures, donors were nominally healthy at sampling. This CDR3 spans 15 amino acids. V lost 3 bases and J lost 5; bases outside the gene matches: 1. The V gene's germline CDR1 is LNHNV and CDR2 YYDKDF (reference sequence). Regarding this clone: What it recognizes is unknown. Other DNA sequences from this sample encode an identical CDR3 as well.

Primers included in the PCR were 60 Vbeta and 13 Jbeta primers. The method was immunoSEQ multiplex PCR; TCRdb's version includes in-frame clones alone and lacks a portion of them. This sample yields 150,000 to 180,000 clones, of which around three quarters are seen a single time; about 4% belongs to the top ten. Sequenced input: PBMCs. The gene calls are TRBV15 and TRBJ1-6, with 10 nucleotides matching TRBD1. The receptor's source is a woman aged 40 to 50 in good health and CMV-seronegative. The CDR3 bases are TGTGCCACCAGCAGCGGACAGGGGGATAATTCACCCCTCCACTTT. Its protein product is CATSSGQGDNSPLHF.